Shown below are 9 T cell receptor beta chains from a single sample sequenced in a study of cytomegalovirus exposure and HLA in healthy donors (dated by TCRdb to about 2017). Library construction relied on the immunoSEQ multiplex PCR assay. For the multiplex PCR, a mixture combining 60 forward primers for TCR Vbeta segments and 13 reverse primers for TCR Jbeta segments was used. Here the immuneACCESS table is served through TCRdb, limited to in-frame sequences with V and J called. Missing clones are a known gap in these copies; in checked studies unresolved V genes cover under half, and the rest lacks a known reason. Recorded for this sample are 150,000 to 200,000 clones; roughly 79% of them occurred a single time. The ten top clones hold under 8% of the sample. The sample comprised PBMCs. The receptors here all came from a man in his forties in good health and CMV-seropositive.

The chain couples TRBV5-1 to TRBJ1-4; D is unresolved. Per the germline V gene, CDR1 is SGHRS and CDR2 is YFSETQ. CDR3 length: 15 amino acids. Trimming pared 2 bases from V and 5 bases from J, leaving 13 bases between. CDR3: CASSFLPDGNEKLFF. The CDR3 region has the DNA TGCGCCAGCAGCTTCCTTCCCGACGGGAATGAAAAACTGTTTTTT.

The CDR3 bases are TGTGCCAGCAGTCCGACAGGGGCCTATGGCTACACCTTC. This sequence encodes CASSPTGAYGYTF. This chain links TRBV5-6 with TRBJ1-2; TRBD1 matches at 8 bases. The CDR3 loop spans 13 amino acids. CDR1 and CDR2 (germline): SGHDT, YYEEEE. Trimming removed 5 bases from V and 4 bases from J; junction bases left unmatched: 4.

This clone was counted only a few times. The V gene is TRBV9, the J gene TRBJ2-3; D unresolved. The CDR3 is 15 amino acids. V dropped 3 bases and J dropped 0 bases, with 11 bases sitting between them. Germline V gene lookup returns CDR1 SGDLS and CDR2 YYNGEE. The CDR3 region is CASSATRFSTDTQYF. DNA of the CDR3: TGTGCCAGCAGCGCCACAAGATTTAGCACAGATACGCAGTATTTT.

CDR3 residues: CASSFQGSGELFF. The CDR3 DNA follows: TGCGCCAGCAGCTTTCAGGGTTCCGGGGAGCTGTTTTTT. V and J are TRBV5-1 and TRBJ2-2, with D possibly TRBD1 on 5 matching bases. The CDR3 consists of 13 residues. With 2 bases removed from V and 6 bases from J, the gap between germline ends came to 8 bases. In germline, CDR1 is SGHRS, CDR2 YFSETQ. The full variable domain, completed using reference TRBV5-1 and TRBJ2-2, is KAGVTQTPRYLIKTRGQQVTLSCSPISGHRSVSWYQQTPGQGLQFLFEYFSETQRNKGNFPGRFSGRQFSNSRSEMNVSTLELGDSALYLCASSFQGSGELFFGEGSRLTVL.

The table lists this clone with a few counts. The rearrangement links TRBV19 to TRBJ1-4; 9 bases fit TRBD1. The J segment lost 3 bases and the V segment lost 5 bases, leaving 7 bases of the junction unmatched. The CDR3 is made up of 16 amino acids. CDR1 and CDR2 from the germline V gene are LNHDA and SQIVND (reference sequence). The CDR3 loop reads CASSLEQGASNEKLFF. The DNA of the CDR3 is TGTGCCAGTAGTCTTGAACAGGGGGCGTCTAATGAAAAACTGTTTTTT.

V and J are TRBV27 and TRBJ2-7; 10 bases map to TRBD2. Germline V gene data show CDR1 as MNHEY and CDR2 as SMNVEV (reference sequence). V shed 6 bases and J 5 bases; nucleotides not matched to a gene: 4. This CDR3 is built from 13 residues. The DNA for the CDR3 is TGTGCCAGCAGACGTGGGACTAGCGACGAGCAGTACTTC. Translation: CASRRGTSDEQYF.

The gene calls are TRBV5-1 and TRBJ1-2, with TRBD1 as a possible D gene (5 bases). The CDR3 is 15 amino acids. The V gene lost 0 bases and the J gene lost 8 bases, with 17 bases spanning the gap. CDR1 and CDR2 (germline): SGHRS, YFSETQ. Here the CDR3 reads CASSLASQGGIGYTF. The CDR3 bases are TGCGCCAGCAGCTTGGCCAGTCAGGGAGGGATCGGCTACACCTTC. The full variable domain, its missing parts supplied by reference TRBV5-1 and TRBJ1-2, is KAGVTQTPRYLIKTRGQQVTLSCSPISGHRSVSWYQQTPGQGLQFLFEYFSETQRNKGNFPGRFSGRQFSNSRSEMNVSTLELGDSALYLCASSLASQGGIGYTFGSGTRLTVV.

The chain employs TRBV5-6 and TRBJ2-1; D not resolved. The CDR3 loop spans 11 amino acids. Germline CDR1 is SGHDT and CDR2 is YYEEEE. V was shortened by 4 bases and J by 4 bases, with 3 bases between the two germline ends. The CDR3 loop is CASSTYNEQFF. For the CDR3, the DNA is TGTGCCAGCAGCACATACAATGAGCAGTTCTTC.

This rearrangement joins TRBV4-1 to TRBJ2-1; possible D gene TRBD2, 6 bases. V lost 3 bases to trimming and J lost 6 bases, with 18 bases between them. The CDR3 totals 16 residues. Per the germline V gene, CDR1 is MGHRA and CDR2 is YSYEKL. The CDR3 DNA reads TGCGCCAGCAGCCAGAACGGGGGACTTCGGACCAATGAGCAGTTCTTC. The encoded protein is CASSQNGGLRTNEQFF.